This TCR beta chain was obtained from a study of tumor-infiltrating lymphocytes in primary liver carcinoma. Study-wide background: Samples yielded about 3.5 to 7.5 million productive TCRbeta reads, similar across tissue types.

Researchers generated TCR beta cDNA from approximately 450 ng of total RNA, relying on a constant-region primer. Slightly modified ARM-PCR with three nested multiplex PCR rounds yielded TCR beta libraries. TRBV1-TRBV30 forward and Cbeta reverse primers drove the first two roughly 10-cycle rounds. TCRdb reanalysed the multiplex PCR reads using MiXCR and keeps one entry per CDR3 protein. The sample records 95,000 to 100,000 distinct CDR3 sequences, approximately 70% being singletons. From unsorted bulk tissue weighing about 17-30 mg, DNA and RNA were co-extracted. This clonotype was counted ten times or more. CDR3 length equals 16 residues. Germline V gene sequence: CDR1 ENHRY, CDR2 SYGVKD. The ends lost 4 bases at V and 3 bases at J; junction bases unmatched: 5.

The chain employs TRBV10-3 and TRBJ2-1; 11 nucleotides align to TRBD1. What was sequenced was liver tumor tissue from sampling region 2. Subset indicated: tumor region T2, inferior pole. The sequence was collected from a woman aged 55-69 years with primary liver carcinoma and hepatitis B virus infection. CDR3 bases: TGTGCCATCAGTGGACCGGGACAGGGGGACTACAATGAGCAGTTCTTC. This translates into CAISGPGQGDYNEQFF.